This TCR beta chain originates from a study of T cell changes during pregnancy in multiple sclerosis. With V trimmed by 3 bases and J by 2 bases, 4 bases remained unmatched. This CDR3 is 14 amino acids long. Per the germline V gene, CDR1 is KGHSH and CDR2 is LQKENI. For this clone: Other DNA sequences of this sample code for an identical CDR3.

Produced via immunoSEQ multiplex PCR; TCRdb's table is partial and in-frame only. The repertoire holds some 77,000 clones, with roughly 92% as singletons. V is TRBV18 and J is TRBJ2-7; the match to TRBD1 covers 7 bases. The clonotype originates from a female donor with multiple sclerosis, enrolled in a pregnancy study. The sequencing here drew on CD4+ T cells from peripheral blood mononuclear cells, taken before pregnancy. Here the CDR3 reads CASSPRTGTYEQYF. The CDR3 DNA follows: TGTGCCAGCTCACCTCGGACAGGCACCTACGAGCAGTACTTC.